These 14 T cell receptor beta chains came from one sample sequenced in a study of T cell responses to AZD1222 COVID-19 vaccine. Sequencing was performed with immunoSEQ multiplex PCR; in TCRdb, only in-frame clones are kept and a portion is missing. This sample has about 160,000 clones; 70% to 90% occur once, and the top ten carry roughly 4%. The sample was peripheral blood, taken 28 days after the second AZD1222 dose. The receptor set was obtained from an adult who received the AZD1222 COVID-19 vaccine.

V is TRBV18 and J is TRBJ1-2; perhaps TRBD1 as D (6 bases). In germline, CDR1 is KGHSH, CDR2 LQKENI. V gave up 3 bases and J gave up 5 bases, with 13 bases separating them. CDR3 length: 14 amino acids. CDR3 region: CASSPDTGTYGYTF. DNA for the CDR3: TGTGCCAGCTCACCCGACACAGGGACGTATGGCTACACCTTC. Supplemented by reference TRBV18 and TRBJ1-2, the full variable domain reads NAGVMQNPRHLVRRRGQEARLRCSPMKGHSHVYWYRQLPEEGLKFMVYLQKENIIDESGMPKERFSAEFPKEGPSILRIQQVVRGDSAAYFCASSPDTGTYGYTFGSGTRLTVV.

This clone was found once. The rearrangement joins TRBV30 to TRBJ1-1, with a possible D match to TRBD1 (6 bases). The V end was cut by 3 bases, the J end by 5 bases, with 16 bases between. There are 14 residues in the CDR3. Germline V gives CDR1 GTSNPN, CDR2 SVGIG (reference sequence). The CDR3 sequence: CAWRWGTGYTEAFF. The CDR3 coding sequence is TGTGCCTGGAGGTGGGGTACAGGGTATACTGAAGCTTTCTTT. The full variable domain, rest sourced from reference TRBV30 and TRBJ1-1, is SQTIHQWPATLVQPVGSPLSLECTVEGTSNPNLYWYRQAAGRGLQLLFYSVGIGQISSEVPQNLSASRPQDRQFILSSKKLLLSDSGFYLCAWRWGTGYTEAFFGQGTRLTVV.

The chain links TRBV27 to TRBJ1-1, with D unresolved. The V end was cut by 1 base, the J end by 0 bases, with 9 bases between. The CDR3 sequence is 15 residues long. Germline V lookup: CDR1 MNHEY, CDR2 SMNVEV (reference sequence). The CDR3 DNA sequence: TGTGCCAGCAGTTTATTACCGGATATGAACACTGAAGCTTTCTTT. The encoded protein is CASSLLPDMNTEAFF.

This clone showed up just a few times. The chain is built from TRBV19 and TRBJ1-1; D is unresolved. The CDR3 runs 14 residues. The V gene lost 3 bases and the J gene lost 0 bases, with 8 bases spanning the gap. Germline values: CDR1 LNHDA, CDR2 SQIVND (reference sequence). CDR3 sequence reads: CASSIPTLNTEAFF. CDR3 DNA sequence: TGTGCCAGTAGTATTCCTACGCTGAACACTGAAGCTTTCTTT.

The chain has TRBV7-9 and TRBJ1-5; D is uncertain. V was pared by 0 bases and J by 2 bases, with 8 bases between. There are 15 residues in the CDR3. Germline V gives CDR1 SEHNR, CDR2 FQNEAQ (reference sequence). For the CDR3, the DNA is TGTGCCAGCAGCTTAGCGGAGGGTGGCAATCAGCCCCAGCATTTT. As protein: CASSLAEGGNQPQHF.

The chain couples TRBV14 to TRBJ1-3, with unresolved D. The V end lost 0 bases, the J end lost 13 bases, and 7 bases lay between the germline ends. The CDR3 loop spans 11 amino acids. Germline CDR1 reads SGHDN; CDR2 reads FVKESK. CDR3 amino acids: CASSQELPIYF. The CDR3 bases are TGTGCCAGCAGCCAAGAATTACCTATATATTTT. Variable domain in full (rest from reference TRBV14 and TRBJ1-3): EAGVTQFPSHSVIEKGQTVTLRCDPISGHDNLYWYRRVMGKEIKFLLHFVKESKQDESGMPNNRFLAERTGGTYSTLKVQPAELEDSGVYFCASSQELPIYFGEGSWLTVV.

V gene TRBV7-9 combines with J gene TRBJ1-4; D not resolved. Deletions cut 1 base from V and 4 bases from J, with 10 bases between. There are 15 residues in the CDR3. Germline CDR1 SEHNR, CDR2 FQNEAQ (reference sequence). CDR3 DNA: TGTGCCAGCAGCTTAGGGGGTTCCGGTAATGAAAAACTGTTTTTT. It codes for CASSLGGSGNEKLFF.

This clone showed up just once. The chain employs TRBV7-2 and TRBJ1-1, with D hard to call. The V end lost 5 bases, the J end lost 1 base, and 8 bases lay between the germline ends. The CDR3 has 13 amino acids. Germline V gene data show CDR1 as SGHTA and CDR2 as FQGNSA. The CDR3 bases are TGTGCCAGCAGCCCATACTCGAACACTGAAGCTTTCTTT. Translation gives CASSPYSNTEAFF.

The chain recombines TRBV7-2 with TRBJ2-3, with D maybe TRBD2 (5 bases). Trimming removed 3 bases at V and 2 bases at J, with 9 bases between. The germline V gene encodes CDR1 SGHTA and CDR2 FQGNSA. The CDR3 extends over 14 amino acids. The CDR3 DNA sequence: TGTGCCAGCAGCTTCGACTACTCCACAGATACGCAGTATTTT. Protein sequence: CASSFDYSTDTQYF.

This rearrangement joins TRBV27 to TRBJ2-1; TRBD2 agrees at 11 bases. Germline CDR1 and CDR2: MNHEY and SMNVEV (reference sequence). With 5 bases clipped from V and 0 bases from J, the junction kept 6 bases outside the gene matches. The CDR3 is 17 amino acids. The CDR3 DNA reads TGTGCCAGCAGTCTCCGACTAGCGGGAAGCTCCTACAATGAGCAGTTCTTC. Amino acid sequence: CASSLRLAGSSYNEQFF.

The chain recombines TRBV21-1 with TRBJ1-5. TRBV21-1 is listed as a pseudogene. This CDR3 has 12 amino acids. The CDR3 here is CASSTPKVPQHF. In DNA form, the CDR3 reads TGTGCCAGCAGCACCCCAAAGGTCCCCCAGCATTTT.

The chain recombines TRBV10-1 with TRBJ2-6; no firm D call. The CDR3 is 18 amino acids. V lost 0 bases and J lost 0, with 12 bases in between. Germline V gives CDR1 WNHNN, CDR2 SYGVQD (reference sequence). The chain's CDR3 is CASSESGKRSSGANVLTF. DNA for the CDR3: TGCGCCAGCAGTGAGTCGGGCAAACGGAGCTCTGGGGCCAACGTCCTGACTTTC.

The genes are TRBV2 and TRBJ2-1, with TRBD2 as a possible D gene (6 bases). The germline CDR1 and CDR2 sequences are SNHLY and FYNNEI. V was cut by 4 bases and J by 9 bases, with 25 bases left in between. The CDR3 consists of 17 residues. CDR3 region: CASSAGQSIGGHAEQFF. The CDR3 nucleotides are TGTGCCAGCAGTGCGGGCCAGTCCATCGGGGGTCACGCTGAGCAGTTCTTC.

V and J are TRBV2 and TRBJ1-6, with D possibly matching TRBD1 (6 bases). CDR1 is SNHLY, CDR2 FYNNEI, per germline. The CDR3 length is 15 residues. Trimming removed 7 bases from V and 4 bases from J, with 14 bases in between. The CDR3 DNA sequence: TGTGCCAGCACCAACAGGGTAGCTTATAATTCACCCCTCCACTTT. Residues: CASTNRVAYNSPLHF.